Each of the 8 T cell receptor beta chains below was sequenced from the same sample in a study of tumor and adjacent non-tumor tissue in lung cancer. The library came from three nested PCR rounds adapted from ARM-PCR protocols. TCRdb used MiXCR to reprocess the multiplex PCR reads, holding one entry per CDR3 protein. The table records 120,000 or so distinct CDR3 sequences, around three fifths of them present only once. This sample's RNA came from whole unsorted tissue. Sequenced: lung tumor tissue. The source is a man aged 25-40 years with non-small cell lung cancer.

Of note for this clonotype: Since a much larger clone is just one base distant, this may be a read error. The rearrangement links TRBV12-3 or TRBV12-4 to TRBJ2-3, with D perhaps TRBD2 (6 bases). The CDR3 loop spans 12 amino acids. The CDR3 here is CASGRDSYTHYF. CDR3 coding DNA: TGTGCCAGCGGGCGGGATTCGTATACGCACTATTTT.

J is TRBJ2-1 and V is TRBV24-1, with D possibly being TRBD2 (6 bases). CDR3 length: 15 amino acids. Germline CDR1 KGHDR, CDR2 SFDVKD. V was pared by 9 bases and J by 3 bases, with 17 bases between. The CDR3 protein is CATSLRGKFYNEQFF. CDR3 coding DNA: TGTGCCACCTCGCTGCGGGGCAAGTTCTACAATGAGCAGTTCTTC.

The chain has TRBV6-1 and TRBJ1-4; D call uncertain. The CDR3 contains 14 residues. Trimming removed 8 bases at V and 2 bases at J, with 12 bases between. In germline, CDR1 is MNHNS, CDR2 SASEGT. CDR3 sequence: CASAGRATNEKLFF. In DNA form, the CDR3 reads TGTGCCAGCGCTGGTCGCGCGACTAATGAAAAACTGTTTTTT.

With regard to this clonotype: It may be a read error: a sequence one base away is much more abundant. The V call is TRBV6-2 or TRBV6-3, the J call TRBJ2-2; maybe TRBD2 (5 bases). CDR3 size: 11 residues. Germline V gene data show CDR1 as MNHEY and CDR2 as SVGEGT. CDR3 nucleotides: TGTGCCAGCAGTAACACCGGGGAGCTGCTTTTT. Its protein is CASSNTGELLF.

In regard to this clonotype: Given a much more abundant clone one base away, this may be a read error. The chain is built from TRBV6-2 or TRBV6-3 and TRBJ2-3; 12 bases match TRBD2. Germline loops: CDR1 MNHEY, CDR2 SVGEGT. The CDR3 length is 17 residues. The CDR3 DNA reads TGTGCCTGCAGCAAATACCGGACTAGCGGGAACACAGATACGCAGTATTTT. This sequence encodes CACSKYRTSGNTDTQYF.

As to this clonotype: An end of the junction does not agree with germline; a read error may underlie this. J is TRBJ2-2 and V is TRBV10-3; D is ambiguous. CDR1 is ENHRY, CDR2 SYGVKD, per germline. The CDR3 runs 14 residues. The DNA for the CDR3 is TGTGCCATCAGTGAGTCTGGGAACCCCGGGCAGCTGCTTTTT. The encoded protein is CAISESGNPGQLLF.

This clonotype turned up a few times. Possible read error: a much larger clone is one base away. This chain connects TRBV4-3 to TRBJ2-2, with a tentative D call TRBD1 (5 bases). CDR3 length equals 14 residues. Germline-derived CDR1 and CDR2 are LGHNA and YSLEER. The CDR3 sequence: CASSGAANIGELFF. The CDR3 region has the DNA TGCGCCAGCAGCGGGGCAGCGAACATCGGGGAGCTGTTTTTT.

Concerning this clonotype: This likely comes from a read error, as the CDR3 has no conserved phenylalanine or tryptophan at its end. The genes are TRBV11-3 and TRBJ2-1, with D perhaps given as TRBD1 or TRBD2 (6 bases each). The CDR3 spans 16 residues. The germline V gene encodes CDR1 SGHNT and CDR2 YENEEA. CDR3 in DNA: TGTGCCGGCAGTTCCTGGGGGGCCCCTCCCCTCAATGAGCAGTTCTTA. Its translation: CAGSSWGAPPLNEQFL.